Below, 6 T cell receptor beta chains from the same sample are listed, as sequenced in a study of cytomegalovirus exposure and HLA in healthy donors. It was with 60 Vbeta and 13 Jbeta primers that the PCR ran. The table came from immunoSEQ multiplex PCR; TCRdb's copy has only in-frame clones and leaves some out. The sample totals 21,000 or so clones. Sequencing was performed on PBMCs. The receptors here all came from a man aged 55-75 years in good health and CMV-seropositive.

The V and J genes are TRBV5-1 and TRBJ1-1, with 7 bases that match TRBD1. The CDR3 sequence is 14 residues long. The V gene's germline CDR1 is SGHRS and CDR2 YFSETQ. V lost 7 bases, J lost 0 bases, and 6 bases stayed unmatched. The CDR3 reads CASRQGPMNTEAFF. CDR3 bases: TGCGCCAGCCGACAGGGACCAATGAACACTGAAGCTTTCTTT.

The V and J genes are TRBV7-9 and TRBJ2-7, with a possible D match to TRBD2 (6 bases). V lost 5 bases, J lost 5 bases, and 19 bases lay in between. The germline gives CDR1 SEHNR, CDR2 FQNEAQ (reference sequence). This CDR3 region has 15 residues. Here the CDR3 DNA reads TGTGCCAGCAGCCCTATGGCGGCGGGAAGAAACGAGCAGTACTTC. This encodes CASSPMAAGRNEQYF.

The genes are TRBV14 and TRBJ1-2, with D unresolved. CDR1 is SGHDN and CDR2 is FVKESK in the germline V gene. V shed 1 base and J shed 0 bases, with 3 bases lying between them. This CDR3 spans 13 amino acids. In nucleotides, the CDR3 is TGTGCCAGCAGCCAAGGAGCTAACTATGGCTACACCTTC. Translated: CASSQGANYGYTF.

The J gene is TRBJ2-5, the V gene TRBV14, with D unresolved. V was clipped by 1 base and J by 0 bases, with 6 bases between them. CDR3 length equals 14 residues. Looked up from germline, CDR1 is SGHDN and CDR2 is FVKESK. The CDR3 sequence: CASSQVAHQETQYF. CDR3 bases: TGTGCCAGCAGCCAAGTGGCCCACCAAGAGACCCAGTACTTC.

As concerns this clone: The junction departs from germline at one end; a sequencing error may be responsible. The J gene is TRBJ1-1, the V gene TRBV7-9, with D possibly TRBD1 on 6 matching bases. This CDR3 has 13 amino acids. Germline-derived CDR1 and CDR2 are SEHNR and FQNEAQ (reference sequence). The CDR3 sequence: CASSLEGWTVGIF. CDR3 sequence (DNA): TGTGCCAGCAGCTTAGAGGGTTGGACAGTCGGAATCTTT.

This sequence joins TRBV6-1 and TRBJ1-2; D unresolved. The CDR3 spans 12 residues. The V gene's germline CDR1 is MNHNS and CDR2 SASEGT. Between the trimmed V and J ends, which lost 5 bases and 2 bases, there was a span of 6 bases. CDR3 coding DNA: TGTGCCAGCAGTCAACTGAACTATGGCTACACCTTC. Protein: CASSQLNYGYTF.